One sample yielded the 29 T cell receptor beta chains listed below, sequenced in a study of identifying expanded T cells in peripheral blood. TCRdb's copy holds only in-frame clones and misses some; the assay was immunoSEQ multiplex PCR. The sample holds around 56,000 clones, about 83% seen once. Sequenced: blood. The receptors here all came from a person aged 18 to 70 in good health.

This clone occurred once. V and J are TRBV7-6 and TRBJ2-5; D is unresolved. V gave up 5 bases and J gave up 4 bases, with 14 bases separating them. The CDR3 extends over 14 amino acids. Germline CDR1 SGHVS, CDR2 FNYEAQ. The CDR3 reads CASSHGMKGETQYF. CDR3 bases: TGTGCCAGCAGCCATGGGATGAAGGGAGAGACCCAGTACTTC.

J is TRBJ2-1 and V is TRBV6-6; D may match TRBD1 or TRBD2 (5 bases each). This CDR3 has 15 residues. Looked up from germline, CDR1 is MNHNY and CDR2 is SVGAGI (reference sequence). V shed 4 bases and J shed 8 bases, with 18 bases lying between them. The CDR3: CASSLRQTGIDEQFF. The DNA for the CDR3 is TGTGCCAGCAGTTTAAGACAGACGGGGATAGATGAGCAGTTCTTC.

This clone came up once. The chain combines TRBV18 with TRBJ2-1, with a weak D call TRBD2 (6 bases). Germline lookup yields CDR1 KGHSH and CDR2 LQKENI. V dropped 5 bases and J dropped 10 bases, with 24 bases sitting between them. CDR3 length equals 16 residues. The CDR3 protein is CASSSSDGGLYVEQFF. The CDR3, as DNA: TGTGCCAGCTCATCCTCCGACGGGGGTCTGTACGTCGAGCAGTTCTTC.

V is TRBV7-9 and J is TRBJ2-5, with D perhaps TRBD2 (5 bases). With 5 bases removed from V and 4 bases from J, the gap between germline ends came to 17 bases. Germline values: CDR1 SEHNR, CDR2 FQNEAQ (reference sequence). The CDR3 sequence is 15 residues long. In DNA form, the CDR3 reads TGTGCCAGCAGCACCGGGTCGGGGATAGGAGAGACCCAGTACTTC. The encoded protein is CASSTGSGIGETQYF.

The chain carries TRBV5-1 and TRBJ1-2, with 9 bases aligning to TRBD1. The V and J ends lost 1 base and 5 bases, in that order; junction bases with no gene match: 9. The CDR3 has 16 amino acids. Germline-derived CDR1 and CDR2 are SGHRS and YFSETQ. The chain's CDR3 is CASSLLPGQGGYGYTF. CDR3 coding DNA: TGCGCCAGCAGCTTGTTACCGGGACAGGGTGGATATGGCTACACCTTC.

The CDR3 region is CASSPGILYGYTF. Here the CDR3 DNA reads TGTGCCAGCAGCCCAGGGATTCTCTATGGCTACACCTTC. The rearrangement links TRBV14 to TRBJ1-2; a weak D match, TRBD1 (5 bases). V shed 4 bases and J shed 4 bases, with 10 bases lying between them. The CDR3 runs 13 residues. Germline V CDR1 and CDR2: SGHDN, FVKESK. Supplemented by reference TRBV14 and TRBJ1-2, the full variable domain reads EAGVTQFPSHSVIEKGQTVTLRCDPISGHDNLYWYRRVMGKEIKFLLHFVKESKQDESGMPNNRFLAERTGGTYSTLKVQPAELEDSGVYFCASSPGILYGYTFGSGTRLTVV.

This clone was seen more than once but under ten times. The chain uses TRBV5-5 and TRBJ2-7; tentatively, D is TRBD1 (7 bases). Trimming shortened V by 4 bases and J by 10 bases, and 15 bases separated the two germline ends. This CDR3 is built from 12 residues. Germline lookup yields CDR1 SGHKS and CDR2 YYEKEE (reference sequence). The CDR3 loop is CASSTGDRVQYF. The CDR3 DNA reads as TGTGCCAGCAGCACGGGAGACAGGGTACAGTACTTC.

The chain joins TRBV4-1 to TRBJ2-1; 13 nucleotides align to TRBD2. Germline-derived CDR1 and CDR2 are MGHRA and YSYEKL. CDR3 length equals 16 residues. J was trimmed by 6 bases and V by 1 base; bases with no gene match: 3. The CDR3 spells CASSQVRLAGGNEQFF. The CDR3 DNA reads TGCGCCAGCAGCCAAGTTCGACTAGCGGGGGGCAATGAGCAGTTCTTC.

The genes are TRBV5-8 and TRBJ2-5; possible D gene TRBD1, 6 bases. The CDR3 loop spans 16 amino acids. CDR1 is SGHTS and CDR2 is YDEGEE in the germline V gene. Trimming cost V 4 bases and J 5 bases, with 21 bases left between them. This CDR3 is CASSSGRVAGEETQYF. The CDR3 DNA reads TGTGCCAGCAGCAGCGGCCGGGTGGCAGGGGAGGAGACCCAGTACTTC.

This chain uses TRBV6-5 with TRBJ1-2; possible D gene TRBD1, 5 bases. The CDR3 runs to 15 residues. The V gene's germline CDR1 is MNHEY and CDR2 SVGAGI. The germline V and J ends were trimmed by 0 bases and 7 bases, with 15 bases remaining between them. The CDR3 DNA follows: TGTGCCAGCAGTTACTCCCGGGACGGATTAAGTGGCTACACCTTC. It translates to CASSYSRDGLSGYTF.

The rearrangement links TRBV6-1 to TRBJ2-3; 9 bases are a match to TRBD1. The CDR3 is made up of 13 amino acids. J was trimmed by 12 bases and V by 3 bases; bases with no gene match: 7. Germline V gives CDR1 MNHNS, CDR2 SASEGT. The CDR3 nucleotides read TGTGCCAGCAGTGATAATGGACAGGGGACTCAGTATTTT. It translates to CASSDNGQGTQYF.

This chain joins TRBV30 and TRBJ2-7; 12 nucleotides agree with TRBD2. The germline V gene encodes CDR1 GTSNPN and CDR2 SVGIG (reference sequence). The CDR3 runs 15 residues. V was clipped by 5 bases and J by 4 bases; unmatched bases: 9. The CDR3 DNA sequence: TGTGCCTGGCCTCGGCTAGCGGGGGGGCGTTACGAGCAGTACGTC. This sequence encodes CAWPRLAGGRYEQYV.

This clone was counted between two and nine times. The V and J genes are TRBV7-2 and TRBJ2-5, with D maybe TRBD1 (5 bases). Germline loops: CDR1 SGHTA, CDR2 FQGNSA. This CDR3 comprises 16 residues. V lost 7 bases and J 4 bases, leaving 22 bases between the germline ends. The CDR3 spells CASTWQGVSVRETQYF. CDR3 bases: TGTGCCAGCACCTGGCAGGGCGTATCTGTGCGAGAGACCCAGTACTTC.

The rearrangement uses TRBV5-6 and TRBJ2-7, with 9 bases that match TRBD2. V lost 0 bases, J lost 4 bases, and 5 bases stayed unmatched. The germline V gene encodes CDR1 SGHDT and CDR2 YYEEEE. The CDR3 has 15 residues. The CDR3 DNA is TGTGCCAGCAGCTTGGCCAGCGGGGGGATATACGAGCAGTACGTC. Its protein is CASSLASGGIYEQYV.

The rearrangement uses TRBV5-4 and TRBJ2-1; D gene unclear. Deletions cut 5 bases from V and 2 bases from J, with 14 bases between. The CDR3 contains 15 residues. The V gene's germline CDR1 is SGHNT and CDR2 YYREEE (reference sequence). CDR3 in amino acids: CASRTGKGPYNEQFF. The CDR3, as DNA: TGTGCCAGCAGGACCGGAAAAGGGCCCTACAATGAGCAGTTCTTC.

V usage is TRBV5-6 and J usage is TRBJ1-1; 9 bases fit TRBD1. CDR1 is SGHDT, CDR2 YYEEEE, per germline. The CDR3 is 14 amino acids. V shed 1 base, J shed 11 bases, and the junction held 9 bases outside the gene matches. The CDR3 region is CASSLSLPGQGAFF. The CDR3 bases are TGTGCCAGCAGCTTGAGTCTACCGGGACAGGGCGCTTTCTTT.

The chain carries TRBV11-2 and TRBJ2-5, with a possible D match to TRBD1 (6 bases). V dropped 4 bases and J dropped 2 bases, with 11 bases sitting between them. CDR1 SGHAT and CDR2 FQNNGV come from the germline V gene. The CDR3 has 14 amino acids. DNA for the CDR3: TGTGCCAGCAGCTCAGGGGCGCCTCAAGAGACCCAGTACTTC. This sequence encodes CASSSGAPQETQYF. The variable domain in full, completed from reference TRBV11-2 and TRBJ2-5, reads EAGVAQSPRYKIIEKRQSVAFWCNPISGHATLYWYQQILGQGPKLLIQFQNNGVVDDSQLPKDRFSAERLKGVDSTLKIQPAKLEDSAVYLCASSSGAPQETQYFGPGTRLLVL.

The chain has TRBV25-1 and TRBJ1-1; D is unclear. CDR1 is MGHDK, CDR2 SYGVNS, per germline. The CDR3 runs to 13 residues. Trimming cost V 3 bases and J 8 bases, with 13 bases left between them. Here the CDR3 DNA reads TGTGCCAGCAGTGACGGCGGCACTGCGGAAGCTTTCTTT. Its protein is CASSDGGTAEAFF.

The chain employs TRBV5-4 and TRBJ2-2, with 7 nucleotides matching TRBD2. With 4 bases clipped from V and 6 bases from J, the junction kept 12 bases outside the gene matches. The CDR3 length is 16 residues. CDR1 is SGHNT and CDR2 is YYREEE in the germline V gene (reference sequence). The CDR3 nucleotides read TGTGCCAGCAGCGTTAACGGGGGGATACGGGCCGGGGAGCTGTTTTTT. It yields the protein CASSVNGGIRAGELFF.

The chain has TRBV7-8 and TRBJ2-2; D call uncertain. Germline values: CDR1 SGHVS, CDR2 FQNEAQ. V gave up 0 bases and J gave up 8 bases, with 13 bases separating them. The CDR3 runs to 15 residues. CDR3 sequence: CASSLAGFSPGELFF. CDR3 in DNA: TGTGCCAGCAGCTTAGCGGGTTTTAGCCCTGGGGAGCTGTTTTTT.

This chain links TRBV25-1 with TRBJ2-3; TRBD1 aligns across 7 bases. CDR1 and CDR2 (germline): MGHDK, SYGVNS. V shed 8 bases and J 4 bases; nucleotides not matched to a gene: 6. The CDR3 has 13 amino acids. The DNA of the CDR3 is TGTGCCAGCGGACGACAGGGACCAGATACGCAGTATTTT. Encoded protein: CASGRQGPDTQYF.

This chain joins TRBV18 and TRBJ2-7; TRBD1 aligns across 8 bases. Germline trimming cut 2 bases from V and 0 bases from J; bases unmatched to any gene: 6. The CDR3 loop spans 16 amino acids. In germline, CDR1 is KGHSH, CDR2 LQKENI. The DNA of the CDR3 is TGTGCCAGCTCACCATTTGGACAGGGCCTCTCCTACGAGCAGTACTTC. It encodes CASSPFGQGLSYEQYF.

On this clone: Other DNA sequences from this sample encode an identical CDR3 as well. The chain employs TRBV19 and TRBJ1-5; 11 bases are shared with TRBD1. The V and J ends lost 3 bases and 5 bases, in that order; junction bases with no gene match: 3. The CDR3 sequence is 15 residues long. CDR1 and CDR2 (germline): LNHDA, SQIVND (reference sequence). The CDR3 loop is CASSIRTGGHQPQHF. DNA of the CDR3: TGTGCCAGTAGTATTCGGACAGGGGGCCATCAGCCCCAGCATTTT.

This clone occurred a few times. This chain links TRBV19 with TRBJ1-5; D perhaps matches TRBD1 (5 bases). The CDR3 runs to 16 residues. Germline CDR1 is LNHDA and CDR2 is SQIVND (reference sequence). Trimming pared 6 bases from V and 5 bases from J, leaving 20 bases between. DNA of the CDR3: TGTGCCAGTAGCCCTATCAGGGTTTCTTTTGATCAGCCCCAGCATTTT. Protein product: CASSPIRVSFDQPQHF.

The gene calls are TRBV4-1 and TRBJ1-2, with 8 nucleotides matching TRBD1. V was pared by 1 base and J by 8 bases, with 6 bases of the junction left unmatched. The CDR3 has 14 amino acids. CDR1 is MGHRA and CDR2 is YSYEKL in the germline V gene. This chain's CDR3 is CASSQVDRGGGYTF. CDR3 in DNA: TGCGCCAGCAGCCAAGTCGACAGGGGTGGAGGCTACACCTTC.

The chain employs TRBV18 and TRBJ1-6; the D is unclear. V was clipped by 1 base and J by 10 bases, with 11 bases between them. Per the germline V gene, CDR1 is KGHSH and CDR2 is LQKENI. The CDR3 loop spans 14 amino acids. CDR3 nucleotides: TGTGCCAGCTCACCACAGGGCGCAAAGTCACCCCTCCACTTT. Translating it yields CASSPQGAKSPLHF.

The gene calls are TRBV4-1 and TRBJ2-7, with D perhaps TRBD2 (6 bases). V was cut by 0 bases and J by 2 bases, with 8 bases left in between. The CDR3 runs to 14 residues. Germline loops: CDR1 MGHRA, CDR2 YSYEKL. CDR3 region: CASSQEWGAYEQYF. CDR3 nucleotide sequence: TGCGCCAGCAGCCAAGAGTGGGGGGCCTACGAGCAGTACTTC.

The chain has TRBV5-4 and TRBJ2-3; D perhaps matches TRBD2 (6 bases). Germline-derived CDR1 and CDR2 are SGHNT and YYREEE (reference sequence). This CDR3 spans 15 amino acids. Trimming removed 4 bases at V and 0 bases at J, with 12 bases between. The DNA for the CDR3 is TGTGCCAGCAGCATAGGGACTTCTAGCACAGATACGCAGTATTTT. It is translated as CASSIGTSSTDTQYF.

The chain has TRBV18 and TRBJ2-2, with TRBD1 matching over 9 bases. This CDR3 region has 17 residues. V was clipped by 3 bases and J by 6 bases; unmatched bases: 11. Germline V gene data show CDR1 as KGHSH and CDR2 as LQKENI. The CDR3 protein is CASSPQKGDRAAGELFF. CDR3 nucleotides: TGTGCCAGCTCACCGCAGAAGGGGGACAGGGCAGCCGGGGAGCTGTTTTTT. Full variable domain (missing parts from reference TRBV18 and TRBJ2-2): NAGVMQNPRHLVRRRGQEARLRCSPMKGHSHVYWYRQLPEEGLKFMVYLQKENIIDESGMPKERFSAEFPKEGPSILRIQQVVRGDSAAYFCASSPQKGDRAAGELFFGEGSRLTVL.